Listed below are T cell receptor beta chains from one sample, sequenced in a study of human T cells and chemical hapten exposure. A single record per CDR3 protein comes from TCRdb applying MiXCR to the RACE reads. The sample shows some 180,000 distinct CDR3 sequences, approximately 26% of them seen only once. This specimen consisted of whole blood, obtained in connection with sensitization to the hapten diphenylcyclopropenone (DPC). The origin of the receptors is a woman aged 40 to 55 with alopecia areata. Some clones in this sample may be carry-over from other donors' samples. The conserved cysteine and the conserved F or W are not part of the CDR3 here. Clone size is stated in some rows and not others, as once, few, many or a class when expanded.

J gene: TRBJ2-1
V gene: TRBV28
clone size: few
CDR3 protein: ASRLGQGPVQF

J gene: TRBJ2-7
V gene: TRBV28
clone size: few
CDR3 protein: ASSLGVRGGNEQY

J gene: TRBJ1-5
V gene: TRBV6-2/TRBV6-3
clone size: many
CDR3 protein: ASTRDVLNQPQH

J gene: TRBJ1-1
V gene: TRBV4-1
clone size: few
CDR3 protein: ASSQEGVRRTEAF

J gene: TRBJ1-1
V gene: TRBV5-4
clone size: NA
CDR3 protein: ASSLQGGITEAF

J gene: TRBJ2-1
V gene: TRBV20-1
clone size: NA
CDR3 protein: SARAGTSGRNEQF

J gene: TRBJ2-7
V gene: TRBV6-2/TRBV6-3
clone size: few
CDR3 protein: ASSYRVRYEQY

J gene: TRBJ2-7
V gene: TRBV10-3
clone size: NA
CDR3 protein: AISESSSLTYEQY

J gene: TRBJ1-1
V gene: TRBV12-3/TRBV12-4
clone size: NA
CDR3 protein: ASSLGGGGPVMNTEAF

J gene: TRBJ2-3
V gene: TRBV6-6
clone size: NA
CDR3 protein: ASSWSHFTDTQY

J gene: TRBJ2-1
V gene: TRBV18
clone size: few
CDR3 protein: ASSTGTGDLNEQF

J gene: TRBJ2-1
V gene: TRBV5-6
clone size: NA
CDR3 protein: ASSLPGRFEQF

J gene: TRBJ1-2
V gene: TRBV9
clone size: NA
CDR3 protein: ASSVGPGPDGYT

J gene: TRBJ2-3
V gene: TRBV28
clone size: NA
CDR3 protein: ASRNGGAGTDTQY

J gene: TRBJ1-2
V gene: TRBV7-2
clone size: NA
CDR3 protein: ASSLEGGGGHGHT

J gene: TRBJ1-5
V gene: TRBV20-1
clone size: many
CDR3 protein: SAGTGGSNQPQH

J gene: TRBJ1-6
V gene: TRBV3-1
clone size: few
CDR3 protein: ASSQDGGNNSPLH

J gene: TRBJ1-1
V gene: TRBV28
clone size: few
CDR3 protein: ASSLPGRTEAF

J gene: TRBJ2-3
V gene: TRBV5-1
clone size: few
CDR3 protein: ASSPAGTSSTDTQY

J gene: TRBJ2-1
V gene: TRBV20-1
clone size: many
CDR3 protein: SASGTNSYNEQF

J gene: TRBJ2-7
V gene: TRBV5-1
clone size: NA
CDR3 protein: ASSLGAGPAEQY

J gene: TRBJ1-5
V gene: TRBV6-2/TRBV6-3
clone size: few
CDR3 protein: ASSPMGQGENQPQH

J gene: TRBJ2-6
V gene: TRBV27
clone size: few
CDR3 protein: ASSLRRVGGANVLT

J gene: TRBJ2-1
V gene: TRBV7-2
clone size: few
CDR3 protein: ASSFRGPGLAENNEQF

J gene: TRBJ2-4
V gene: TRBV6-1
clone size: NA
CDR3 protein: ASSQAGRAKNIQY

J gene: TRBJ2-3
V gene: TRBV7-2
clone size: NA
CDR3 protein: ASSLRLADTDTQY

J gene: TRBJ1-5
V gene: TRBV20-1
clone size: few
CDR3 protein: SAKQGGNNQPQH

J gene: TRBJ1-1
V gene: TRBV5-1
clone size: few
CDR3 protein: ASSLSADTEAF

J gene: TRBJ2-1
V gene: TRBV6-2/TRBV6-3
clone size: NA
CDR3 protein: ASSYPMGGSYNEQF

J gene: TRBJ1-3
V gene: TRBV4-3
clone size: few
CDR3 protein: ASSQASGPGNTIY

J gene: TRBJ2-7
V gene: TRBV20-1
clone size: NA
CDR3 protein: SASRVGRMGEQY

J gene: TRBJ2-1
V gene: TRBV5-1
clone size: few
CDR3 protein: ASSLEGALSYNEQF

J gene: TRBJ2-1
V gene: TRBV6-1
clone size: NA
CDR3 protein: ASGGLDRQREQF

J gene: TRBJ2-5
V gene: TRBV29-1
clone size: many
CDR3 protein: SARQGAGETQY

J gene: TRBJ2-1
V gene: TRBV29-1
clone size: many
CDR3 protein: SVEGGTRRGEQF

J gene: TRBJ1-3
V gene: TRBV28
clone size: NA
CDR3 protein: ASSTWTGGSGNTIY

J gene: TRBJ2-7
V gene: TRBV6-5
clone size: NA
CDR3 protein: ASTPPEGKQY

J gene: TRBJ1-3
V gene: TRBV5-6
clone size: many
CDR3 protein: ASSPQPASSGNTIY

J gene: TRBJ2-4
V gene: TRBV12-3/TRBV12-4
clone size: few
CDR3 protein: ASSLSAGRSSVQY

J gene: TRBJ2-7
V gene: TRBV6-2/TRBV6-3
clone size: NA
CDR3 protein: ASSFHRGQDEQY

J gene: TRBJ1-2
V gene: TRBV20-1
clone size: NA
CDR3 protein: SARAEGGYGYT

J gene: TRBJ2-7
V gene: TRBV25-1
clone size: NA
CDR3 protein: ASSPLAGSESYEQY

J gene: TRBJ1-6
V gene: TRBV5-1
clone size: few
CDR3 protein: ASRTGGNSPLH

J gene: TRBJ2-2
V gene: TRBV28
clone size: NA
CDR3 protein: ASTSLGELF

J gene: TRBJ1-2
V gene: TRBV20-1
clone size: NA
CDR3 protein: SARALGSYT

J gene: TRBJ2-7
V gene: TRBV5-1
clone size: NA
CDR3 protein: ASSIATDSYEQY

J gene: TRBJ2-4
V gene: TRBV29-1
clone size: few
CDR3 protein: SVETSQGVSIQY

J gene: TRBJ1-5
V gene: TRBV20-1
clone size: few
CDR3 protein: SASPGTGDNQPQH

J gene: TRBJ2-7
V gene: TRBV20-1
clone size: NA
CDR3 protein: SASGTPTYEQY

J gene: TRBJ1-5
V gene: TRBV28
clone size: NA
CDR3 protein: ASSFRQRWDREGGQPQH

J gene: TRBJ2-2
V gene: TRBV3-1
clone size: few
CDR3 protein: ASSLLSAGELF

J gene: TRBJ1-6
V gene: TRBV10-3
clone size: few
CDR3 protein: AISRSADGNSPLH

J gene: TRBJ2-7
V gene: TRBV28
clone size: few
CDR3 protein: ASSLSITPYEQY

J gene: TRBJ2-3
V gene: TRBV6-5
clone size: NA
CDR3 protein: ASSYRGGTDTQY